The 20 T cell receptor beta chains reported below all come from one sample, sequenced in a study of CD8+CD57+ T cells in acquired aplastic anemia. For CDR3 and TCR beta VDJ profiling, genomic DNA was the template used. TCRdb recomputed calls from the reads with MiXCR, one row per CDR3 protein. The table lists more than 150,000 distinct CDR3 sequences, less than 50% of them singletons. By flow cytometry, patients selected for sequencing had shown an expansion of CD8+CD57+ cells. The sequenced sample was sorted CD4+, CD8+, or CD8+CD57+ T cells (not recorded which) from PBMCs. All receptors come from a human donor with aplastic anemia.

This clonotype was seen many times. The chain links TRBV7-6 to TRBJ2-1; D might be TRBD1 (5 bases). V was clipped by 1 base and J by 8 bases, with 18 bases between them. The CDR3 is 16 residues long. Germline V gene lookup returns CDR1 SGHVS and CDR2 FNYEAQ. CDR3 sequence: CASSLGGQISSYEQFF. The CDR3 DNA sequence: TGTGCCAGCAGCTTAGGGGGCCAGATTTCAAGTTATGAGCAGTTCTTC.

The chain combines TRBV19 with TRBJ2-5; D not resolved. The germline gives CDR1 LNHDA, CDR2 SQIVND (reference sequence). V was trimmed by 8 bases and J by 2 bases, leaving 12 bases between them. The CDR3 is 13 residues long. In nucleotides, the CDR3 is TGTGCCAGTGCCGGATGGGGACAAGAGACCCAGTACTTC. Translating it yields CASAGWGQETQYF.

This chain connects TRBV15 to TRBJ2-5; 8 nucleotides align to TRBD1. The junction had 6 bases not matched to a gene; V was cut back by 3 bases and J by 3 bases. The germline V gene encodes CDR1 LNHNV and CDR2 YYDKDF (reference sequence). The CDR3 contains 15 residues. This CDR3 reads CATSSFGQGEETQYF. CDR3 coding DNA: TGTGCCACCAGCAGTTTCGGACAGGGAGAAGAGACCCAGTACTTC. Supplemented by reference TRBV15 and TRBJ2-5, the full variable domain reads DAMVIQNPRYQVTQFGKPVTLSCSQTLNHNVMYWYQQKSSQAPKLLFHYYDKDFNNEADTPDNFQSRRPNTSFCFLDIRSPGLGDTAMYLCATSSFGQGEETQYFGPGTRLLVL.

V is TRBV29-1 and J is TRBJ2-7; TRBD1 matches 9 bases. The ends lost 6 bases at V and 7 bases at J; junction bases unmatched: 16. This CDR3 spans 15 amino acids. Germline lookup yields CDR1 SQVTM and CDR2 ANQGSEA. The DNA for the CDR3 is TGCAGCGTCGACCCGGGACAGGGAGGCCCCAGGGAGCAGTACTTC. This sequence encodes CSVDPGQGGPREQYF.

This clonotype occurred many times. V and J are TRBV11-1 and TRBJ2-2; 7 bases match TRBD2. Germline V gene sequence: CDR1 SGHAT, CDR2 FQDESV (reference sequence). The CDR3 totals 16 residues. V trimming: 8 bases; J trimming: 1 base; junction bases outside the gene matches: 10. Here the CDR3 reads CASGGEGAGNTGELFF. CDR3 bases: TGTGCCAGCGGGGGGGAAGGAGCGGGGAACACCGGGGAGCTGTTTTTT.

This clonotype has at least ten counts. The chain is built from TRBV6-1 and TRBJ1-2; TRBD1 might be the D (5 bases). Trimming left V 4 bases short and J 3 bases short, with 15 bases between. Germline V gives CDR1 MNHNS, CDR2 SASEGT. This CDR3 is built from 15 residues. CDR3 DNA: TGTGCCAGCAGTGCGGGACTGTCCCCCGACTATGGCTACACCTTC. Encoded protein: CASSAGLSPDYGYTF.

The chain combines TRBV20-1 with TRBJ1-6; D is unresolved. CDR3 length: 15 amino acids. Germline CDR1 and CDR2: DFQATT and SNEGSKA (reference sequence). Trimming left V 3 bases short and J 7 bases short, with 16 bases between. The CDR3 DNA reads as TGCAGTGCTAGTTCCGGGGTGGAAGGGAATTCACCCCTCCACTTT. As protein: CSASSGVEGNSPLHF.

As concerns this clonotype: Possible read error: a much larger clone is one base away. CDR3 in amino acids: CASRACRGPDYTF. CDR3 nucleotides: TGTGCCAGCAGGGCCTGCAGGGGGCCAGACTACACCTTC. J is TRBJ1-2 and V is TRBV6-1; 8 bases map to TRBD1. The CDR3 covers 13 residues. The germline CDR1 and CDR2 sequences are MNHNS and SASEGT. Trimming took 6 bases from V and 10 from J; bases not matched to a gene: 10.

V is TRBV10-3 and J is TRBJ1-1; D is possibly TRBD1 (5 bases). Germline V gives CDR1 ENHRY, CDR2 SYGVKD. The CDR3 contains 16 residues. The V and J ends lost 2 bases and 2 bases respectively, with 15 bases between them. DNA for the CDR3: TGTGCCATCAGTGAGACAGGTACCCACCCTAACACTGAAGCTTTCTTT. Residues: CAISETGTHPNTEAFF.

This chain joins TRBV27 and TRBJ1-1; D uncertain. V was trimmed by 5 bases and J by 5 bases, leaving 12 bases between them. Germline V gives CDR1 MNHEY, CDR2 SMNVEV (reference sequence). CDR3 length: 13 residues. This CDR3 reads CASSHEGDTEAFF. DNA of the CDR3: TGTGCCAGCAGTCACGAGGGAGATACTGAAGCTTTCTTT.

The chain has TRBV24-1 and TRBJ2-3, with 13 bases aligning to TRBD2. Germline V gene data show CDR1 as KGHDR and CDR2 as SFDVKD. This CDR3 comprises 19 residues. The V gene end was trimmed by 2 bases and the J gene end by 2 bases; junction bases not matched to a gene: 9. In DNA, the CDR3 is TGTGCCACCAGTGATTCCCTCTCCGGGACTAGCGGGGCCACAGATACGCAGTATTTT. The encoded protein is CATSDSLSGTSGATDTQYF.

The rearrangement uses TRBV20-1 and TRBJ2-5; TRBD1 matches at 10 bases. The germline V gene encodes CDR1 DFQATT and CDR2 SNEGSKA (reference sequence). The CDR3 contains 15 residues. V lost 3 bases, J lost 2 bases, and 6 bases stayed unmatched. Written as DNA, the CDR3 is TGCAGTGCTAGGGGTGACAGGGGGCGGCAAGAGACCCAGTACTTC. Its translation is CSARGDRGRQETQYF.

The rearrangement joins TRBV10-3 to TRBJ2-7; D possibly uses TRBD1 or TRBD2 (5 bases each). The CDR3 spans 15 residues. Germline V gives CDR1 ENHRY, CDR2 SYGVKD. V shed 1 base and J shed 0 bases, with 10 bases lying between them. CDR3 DNA: TGTGCCATCAGTGAGTTGACGGGGCCCTCCTACGAGCAGTACTTC. This gives the protein CAISELTGPSYEQYF.

This clonotype was observed at least ten times. V and J are TRBV11-2 and TRBJ2-1; D gene uncertain. The V and J ends lost 0 bases and 6 bases respectively, with 6 bases between them. The CDR3 is 13 amino acids. CDR1 and CDR2 (germline): SGHAT, FQNNGV. CDR3 protein: CASSLDRANEQFF. The DNA of the CDR3 is TGTGCCAGCAGCTTAGATCGGGCCAATGAGCAGTTCTTC.

The CDR3 is CSSRQEYNEQFF. The CDR3 DNA sequence: TGCAGCTCCCGCCAGGAGTACAATGAGCAGTTCTTC. The chain combines TRBV29-1 with TRBJ2-1; D not resolved. The CDR3 contains 12 residues. The V end was cut by 8 bases, the J end by 4 bases, with 12 bases between. CDR1 and CDR2 from the germline V gene are SQVTM and ANQGSEA.

The rearrangement joins TRBV9 to TRBJ1-6, with D tentatively TRBD1 (6 bases). V was trimmed by 2 bases and J by 7 bases, leaving 10 bases between them. Looked up from germline, CDR1 is SGDLS and CDR2 is YYNGEE. The CDR3 has 14 amino acids. The CDR3 coding sequence is TGTGCCAGCAGCGTGGACAGCACGAATTCACCCCTCCACTTT. Its translation is CASSVDSTNSPLHF.

This chain connects TRBV4-1 to TRBJ2-7; no firm D call. Germline V CDR1 and CDR2: MGHRA, YSYEKL. This CDR3 region has 15 residues. Trimming shortened V by 4 bases and J by 4 bases, and 17 bases separated the two germline ends. CDR3 loop: CASSPTPAGAYEQYF. DNA for the CDR3: TGCGCCAGCAGCCCTACCCCGGCAGGCGCTTACGAGCAGTACTTC.

This chain links TRBV2 with TRBJ1-6, with 11 bases that match TRBD1. V lost 6 bases, J lost 8 bases, and 6 bases stayed unmatched. This CDR3 spans 15 amino acids. CDR1 and CDR2 (germline): SNHLY, FYNNEI. The CDR3 DNA sequence: TGTGCCAGCAGAGGACAGGGGGCCTCGGATTCACCCCTCCACTTT. Its protein is CASRGQGASDSPLHF.

The rearrangement links TRBV24-1 to TRBJ2-7; TRBD1 is a possible D gene (5 bases). Germline-derived CDR1 and CDR2 are KGHDR and SFDVKD. V was pared by 3 bases and J by 1 base, with 15 bases between. CDR3 length: 16 residues. CDR3 region: CATSDPLTADSYEQYF. The CDR3 DNA follows: TGTGCCACCAGTGATCCGCTGACAGCCGATTCCTACGAGCAGTACTTC.

In this sample, this clonotype turned up many times. The rearrangement uses TRBV5-1 and TRBJ2-1, with 8 bases that match TRBD2. The CDR3 runs to 16 residues. Unmatched junction bases numbered 3, after V lost 1 base and J lost 0 bases. Germline lookup yields CDR1 SGHRS and CDR2 YFSETQ. DNA for the CDR3: TGCGCCAGCAGCTTGAACGGGGGGGCCTCCTACAATGAGCAGTTCTTC. Protein product: CASSLNGGASYNEQFF.